One sample yielded the 19 T cell receptor beta chains listed below, sequenced in a study of cytomegalovirus exposure and HLA in healthy donors (TCRdb year 2017). The method was the immunoSEQ multiplex PCR assay. A mixture of 60 forward primers for TCR Vbeta segments and 13 reverse primers for TCR Jbeta segments was used in the multiplex PCR. Drawn from immuneACCESS, this table holds only the in-frame rearrangements with V and J called that TCRdb kept. Clones are partly lost; checked studies trace under half to an unresolved V gene and leave the rest unexplained. In this sample the table shows fewer than 120,000 clones, 75% to 90% of which occur a single time. About 1.8% of the sample is in the top ten clones. Sample: PBMCs. These TCRs come from a man aged 35-49 years in good health and CMV-seronegative.

To note about this clone: Relative to the germline gene, one junction end is altered; a read error may explain this. The chain uses TRBV15 and TRBJ2-5, with D possibly being TRBD1 (6 bases). Germline loops: CDR1 LNHNV, CDR2 YYDKDF (reference sequence). CDR3 length equals 14 residues. CDR3 DNA sequence: TGTGCCACCAGCAGATTTCCCTACCGGGACATGGGAAACTTC. This encodes CATSRFPYRDMGNF.

J is TRBJ2-5 and V is TRBV19; D is ambiguous. Trimming stripped 6 bases from V and 4 bases from J, with 6 bases between. Germline lookup yields CDR1 LNHDA and CDR2 SQIVND (reference sequence). The CDR3 is made up of 11 amino acids. This chain's CDR3 is CASRQRETQYF. CDR3 nucleotide sequence: TGTGCCAGTAGACAGAGAGAGACCCAGTACTTC.

The chain links TRBV28 to TRBJ1-2, with TRBD1 matching over 10 bases. The V segment lost 5 bases and the J segment 4 bases; nucleotides outside the gene matches: 16. The CDR3 runs 18 residues. The germline gives CDR1 MDHEN, CDR2 SYDVKM. The CDR3 reads CASSTRDRGDPGGYGYTF. CDR3 nucleotide sequence: TGTGCCAGCAGTACCCGGGACAGGGGAGACCCGGGGGGCTATGGCTACACCTTC.

This clone was counted only a few times. CDR3: CAISSSSGGYNEQFF. DNA of the CDR3: TGTGCCATCAGCTCATCTAGCGGGGGGTACAATGAGCAGTTCTTC. The rearrangement uses TRBV10-3 and TRBJ2-1; 11 positions match TRBD2. V lost 6 bases, J lost 4 bases, and 5 bases stayed unmatched. Germline V gene lookup returns CDR1 ENHRY and CDR2 SYGVKD. The CDR3 length is 15 residues.

The V gene is TRBV30, the J gene TRBJ2-6, with TRBD1 identical over 9 bases. The CDR3 sequence is 19 residues long. J gave up 0 bases and V 3 bases, and 12 bases lay outside the gene matches. CDR1 and CDR2 from the germline V gene are GTSNPN and SVGIG (reference sequence). As DNA, the CDR3 is TGTGCCTGGAGCGCTAGTTGGGGACAGGGTTACTCTGGGGCCAACGTCCTGACTTTC. The encoded protein is CAWSASWGQGYSGANVLTF.

The chain recombines TRBV29-1 with TRBJ1-1; the match to TRBD1 covers 9 bases. Trimming cost V 8 bases and J 6 bases; bases outside gene matches: 10. Germline CDR1 SQVTM, CDR2 ANQGSEA. This CDR3 comprises 13 residues. The CDR3 nucleotides are TGCAGCACCATTACAGGGGGCGCCGCTGAAGCTTTCTTT. Its protein product is CSTITGGAAEAFF.

As DNA, the CDR3 is TGTGCCAGCAGCTTGCTTAGCCAGCCTAATGAAAAACTGTTTTTT. Its protein is CASSLLSQPNEKLFF. V usage is TRBV5-4 and J usage is TRBJ1-4, with D unclear. Trimming took 1 base from V and 3 from J, leaving 10 bases between them. CDR1 and CDR2 (germline): SGHNT, YYREEE (reference sequence). The CDR3 consists of 15 residues.

The V and J genes are TRBV19 and TRBJ1-2; D gene ambiguous. This CDR3 contains 15 residues. Germline V gene sequence: CDR1 LNHDA, CDR2 SQIVND (reference sequence). With 7 bases removed from V and 1 base from J, the gap between germline ends came to 16 bases. The chain's CDR3 is CASMRAGLDNYGYTF. CDR3 coding DNA: TGTGCCAGTATGAGAGCAGGTCTTGATAACTATGGCTACACCTTC.

The CDR3 sequence is CASSPSGVEAGGVYEQYF. In DNA, the CDR3 is TGCGCCAGCAGCCCCTCCGGGGTGGAAGCGGGGGGCGTCTACGAGCAGTACTTC. V gene TRBV5-1 combines with J gene TRBJ2-7; 9 nucleotides agree with TRBD2. Germline V gene sequence: CDR1 SGHRS, CDR2 YFSETQ. The CDR3 sequence is 18 residues long. V lost 4 bases to trimming and J lost 3 bases; unmatched junction nucleotides: 17.

CDR3 sequence: CAWSTGVTQPQHF. As DNA, the CDR3 is TGTGCCTGGAGCACGGGGGTTACTCAGCCCCAGCATTTT. The chain employs TRBV30 and TRBJ1-5; TRBD1 is a possible D gene (5 bases). This CDR3 comprises 13 residues. The germline V gene encodes CDR1 GTSNPN and CDR2 SVGIG (reference sequence). V was clipped by 3 bases and J by 6 bases, with 12 bases between them.

This clone was recorded a few times. The J gene is TRBJ1-2, the V gene TRBV28; TRBD1 matches 7 bases. The germline V gene encodes CDR1 MDHEN and CDR2 SYDVKM. V lost 3 bases to trimming and J lost 7 bases; unmatched junction nucleotides: 11. The CDR3 covers 15 residues. CDR3 coding DNA: TGTGCCAGCAGTTTGACAGGGTTAAGAATAAGTGGCTACACCTTC. Its translation: CASSLTGLRISGYTF.

The chain employs TRBV6-5 and TRBJ2-1, with TRBD1 matching 9 bases. The CDR3 sequence is 13 residues long. Germline trimming cut 5 bases from V and 10 bases from J; bases unmatched to any gene: 6. Per the germline V gene, CDR1 is MNHEY and CDR2 is SVGAGI. The DNA for the CDR3 is TGTGCCAGCAGTCAAACAGGGGGCAGGGAGCAGTTCTTC. Protein sequence: CASSQTGGREQFF.

The CDR3 sequence: CASSTLTGSYEQYF. CDR3 coding DNA: TGCGCCAGCAGCACCCTGACAGGTTCCTACGAGCAGTACTTC. V is TRBV5-1 and J is TRBJ2-7, with D maybe TRBD1 (6 bases). CDR3 length: 14 amino acids. Germline loops: CDR1 SGHRS, CDR2 YFSETQ. Trimming cost V 4 bases and J 1 base, with 12 bases left between them.

This chain joins TRBV7-9 and TRBJ2-3; D unclear. The germline CDR1 and CDR2 sequences are SEHNR and FQNEAQ (reference sequence). This CDR3 is built from 14 residues. V gave up 3 bases and J gave up 0 bases, with 7 bases separating them. CDR3 DNA sequence: TGTGCCAGCAGCTTGTCTCCTAGCACAGATACGCAGTATTTT. Its translation: CASSLSPSTDTQYF.

The chain is built from TRBV9 and TRBJ2-1; D gene unclear. Trimming cost V 0 bases and J 5 bases, with 9 bases left between them. Germline V gives CDR1 SGDLS, CDR2 YYNGEE. The CDR3 runs to 14 residues. The CDR3: CASSVEAANNEQFF. The CDR3 bases are TGTGCCAGCAGCGTAGAGGCGGCCAACAATGAGCAGTTCTTC.

The genes are TRBV23-1 and TRBJ1-2; D is uncertain. TRBV23-1 is treated as an ORF (open reading frame) with a function not yet certain. The CDR3 contains 14 residues. Deletions cut 4 bases from V and 8 bases from J, with 17 bases between. Here the CDR3 DNA reads TGCGCCAGCAGTCCCAGAACCCCCAGCGAGGGCTACACCTTC. Protein product: CASSPRTPSEGYTF.

CDR3 region: CASSESGHTSTDTQYF. The CDR3 DNA follows: TGTGCCAGCAGTGAATCCGGACATACTAGCACAGATACGCAGTATTTT. This chain links TRBV25-1 with TRBJ2-3; D may be TRBD1 (5 bases). The length of the CDR3 is 16 residues. Trimming stripped 1 base from V and 0 bases from J, with 11 bases between. The germline CDR1 and CDR2 sequences are MGHDK and SYGVNS.

The genes are TRBV5-1 and TRBJ1-5; 7 nucleotides line up with TRBD1. V shed 1 base and J 3 bases; nucleotides not matched to a gene: 4. This CDR3 spans 15 amino acids. Germline V CDR1 and CDR2: SGHRS, YFSETQ. CDR3: CASSLSGQHNQPQHF. Written as DNA, the CDR3 is TGCGCCAGCAGCTTGTCGGGACAGCACAATCAGCCCCAGCATTTT.

The chain employs TRBV27 and TRBJ1-5; 11 bases align to TRBD1. The CDR3 is made up of 15 amino acids. The germline V gene has CDR1 MNHEY and CDR2 SMNVEV (reference sequence). V lost 4 bases and J lost 6; bases outside the gene matches: 5. Here the CDR3 DNA reads TGTGCCAGCAGTTCTGGGACAGGGGGTTTTCAGCCCCAGCATTTT. Its translation: CASSSGTGGFQPQHF.